This T cell receptor (beta chain) was found in a study of T cell responses to AZD1222 COVID-19 vaccine. Study results and limitations: Repertoires were obtained solely post-peak T cell response. Two AZD1222 administrations were followed by greater Spike-specific TCR breadth and depth. The donors showed a predominance of white British ancestry and of females, with possible underestimation of clonal diversity.

On this clone itself: Its antigen is undetermined.

Repertoires were generated with immunoSEQ multiplex PCR, while TCRdb's copy carries only in-frame clones and drops some. The table shows some 110,000 clones, with 85% to 90% occurring only once. Sequencing was performed on peripheral blood, taken on day 0 of AZD1222 vaccination. The clonotype was recovered from an adult in good health.

The CDR3, as DNA: TGTGCCAGCAGCTCGTGGGGGGAGGGCCAGGAAGAGACCCAGTACTTC. This sequence encodes CASSSWGEGQEETQYF. The genes are TRBV7-9 and TRBJ2-5; 7 bases agree with TRBD2. The CDR3 is 16 residues long. J gave up 3 bases and V 4 bases, and 11 bases lay outside the gene matches. CDR1 and CDR2 (germline): SEHNR, FQNEAQ (reference sequence).